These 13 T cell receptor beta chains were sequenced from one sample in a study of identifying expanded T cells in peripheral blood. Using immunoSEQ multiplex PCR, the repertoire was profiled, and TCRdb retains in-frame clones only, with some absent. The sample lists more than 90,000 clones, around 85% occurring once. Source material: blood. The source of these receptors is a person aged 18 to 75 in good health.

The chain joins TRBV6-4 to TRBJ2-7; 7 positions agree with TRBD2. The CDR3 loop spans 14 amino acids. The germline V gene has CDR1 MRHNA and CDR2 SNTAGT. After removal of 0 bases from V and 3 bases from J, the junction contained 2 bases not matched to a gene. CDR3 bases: TGTGCCAGCAGTGACTCCGGGAGGATCTACGAGCAGTACTTC. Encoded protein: CASSDSGRIYEQYF.

The CDR3 loop is CASSFRQVGRSSYEQYF. CDR3 nucleotide sequence: TGTGCCAGCAGCTTCAGACAGGTTGGGAGGAGCTCCTACGAGCAGTACTTC. V usage is TRBV11-2 and J usage is TRBJ2-7; D is perhaps TRBD1 or TRBD2 (6 bases each). Trimming shortened V by 3 bases and J by 0 bases, and 18 bases separated the two germline ends. Germline-derived CDR1 and CDR2 are SGHAT and FQNNGV. The CDR3 is made up of 17 amino acids.

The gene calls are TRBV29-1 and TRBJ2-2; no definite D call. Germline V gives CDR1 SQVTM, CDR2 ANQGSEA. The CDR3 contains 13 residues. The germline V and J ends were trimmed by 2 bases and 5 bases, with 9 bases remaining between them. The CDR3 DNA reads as TGCAGCGTTGAATTGGCGGTGACCGGGGAGCTGTTTTTT. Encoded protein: CSVELAVTGELFF.

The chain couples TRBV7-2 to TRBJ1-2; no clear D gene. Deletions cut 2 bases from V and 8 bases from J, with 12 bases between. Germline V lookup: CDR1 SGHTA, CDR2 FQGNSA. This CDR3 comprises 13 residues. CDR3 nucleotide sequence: TGTGCCAGCAGCTTACCGGCAGTGGACGGCTACACCTTC. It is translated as CASSLPAVDGYTF.

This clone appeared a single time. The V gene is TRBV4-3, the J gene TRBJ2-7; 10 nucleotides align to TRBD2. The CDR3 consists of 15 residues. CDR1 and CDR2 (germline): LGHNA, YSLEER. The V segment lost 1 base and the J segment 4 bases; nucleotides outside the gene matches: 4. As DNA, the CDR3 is TGCGCCAGCAGCCAAGTAGCGGGGGGCCCTTACGAGCAGTACTTC. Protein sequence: CASSQVAGGPYEQYF.

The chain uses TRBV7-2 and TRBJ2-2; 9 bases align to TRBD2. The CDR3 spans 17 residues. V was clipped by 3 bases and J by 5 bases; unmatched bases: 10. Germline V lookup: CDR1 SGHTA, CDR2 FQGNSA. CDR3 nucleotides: TGTGCCAGCAGCTTTAATAGCGGGGGTGGGGTTACCGGGGAGCTGTTTTTT. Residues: CASSFNSGGGVTGELFF.

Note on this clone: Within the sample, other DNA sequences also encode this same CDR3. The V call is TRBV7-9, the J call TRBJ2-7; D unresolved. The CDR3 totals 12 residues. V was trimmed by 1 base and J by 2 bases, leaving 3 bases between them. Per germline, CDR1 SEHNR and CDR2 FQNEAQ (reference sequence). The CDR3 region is CASSLVPYEQYF. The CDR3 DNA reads TGTGCCAGCAGCTTAGTCCCCTACGAGCAGTACTTC.

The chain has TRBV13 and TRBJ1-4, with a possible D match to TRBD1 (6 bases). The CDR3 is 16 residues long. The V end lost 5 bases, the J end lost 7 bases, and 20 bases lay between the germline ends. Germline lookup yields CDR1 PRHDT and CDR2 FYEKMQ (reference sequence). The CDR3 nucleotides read TGTGCCAGCAGCCCGTCCCGAGGGGGGGTAGGTGAAAAACTGTTTTTT. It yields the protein CASSPSRGGVGEKLFF. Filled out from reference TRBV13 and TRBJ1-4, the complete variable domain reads AAGVIQSPRHLIKEKRETATLKCYPIPRHDTVYWYQQGPGQDPQFLISFYEKMQSDKGSIPDRFSAQQFSDYHSELNMSSLELGDSALYFCASSPSRGGVGEKLFFGSGTQLSVL.

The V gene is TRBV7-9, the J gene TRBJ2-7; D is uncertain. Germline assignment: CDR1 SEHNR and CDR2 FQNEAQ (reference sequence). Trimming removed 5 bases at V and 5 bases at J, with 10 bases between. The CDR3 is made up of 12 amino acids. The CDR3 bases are TGTGCCAGCAGCCCTGGTATCCACGAGCAGTACTTC. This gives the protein CASSPGIHEQYF. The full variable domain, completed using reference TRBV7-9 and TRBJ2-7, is DTGVSQNPRHKITKRGQNVTFRCDPISEHNRLYWYRQTLGQGPEFLTYFQNEAQLEKSRLLSDRFSAERPKGSFSTLEIQRTEQGDSAMYLCASSPGIHEQYFGPGTRLTVT.

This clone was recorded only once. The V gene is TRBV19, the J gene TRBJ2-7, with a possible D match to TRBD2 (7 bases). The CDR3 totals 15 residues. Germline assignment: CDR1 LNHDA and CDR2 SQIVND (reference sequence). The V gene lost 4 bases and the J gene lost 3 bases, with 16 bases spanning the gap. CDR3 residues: CASSTPKGGVYEQYF. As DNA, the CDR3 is TGTGCCAGTAGTACCCCGAAGGGGGGGGTCTACGAGCAGTACTTC.

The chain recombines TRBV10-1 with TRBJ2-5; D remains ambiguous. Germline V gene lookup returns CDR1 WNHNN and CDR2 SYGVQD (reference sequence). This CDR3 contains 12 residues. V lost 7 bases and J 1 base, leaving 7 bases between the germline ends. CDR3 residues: CASTHSQETQYF. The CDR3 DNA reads TGCGCCAGCACCCACAGCCAAGAGACCCAGTACTTC.

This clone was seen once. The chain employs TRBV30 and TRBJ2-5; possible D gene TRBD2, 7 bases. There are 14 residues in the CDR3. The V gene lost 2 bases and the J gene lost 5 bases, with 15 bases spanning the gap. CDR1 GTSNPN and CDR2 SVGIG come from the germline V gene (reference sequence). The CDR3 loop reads CAWSTWGGPETQYF. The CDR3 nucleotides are TGTGCCTGGAGTACGTGGGGGGGGCCCGAGACCCAGTACTTC.

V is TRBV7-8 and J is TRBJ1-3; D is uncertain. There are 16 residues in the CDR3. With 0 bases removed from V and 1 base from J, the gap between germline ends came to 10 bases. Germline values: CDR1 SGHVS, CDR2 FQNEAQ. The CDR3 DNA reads TGTGCCAGCAGCTTAGCTCCTAGATCGTCTGGAAACACCATATATTTT. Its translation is CASSLAPRSSGNTIYF.